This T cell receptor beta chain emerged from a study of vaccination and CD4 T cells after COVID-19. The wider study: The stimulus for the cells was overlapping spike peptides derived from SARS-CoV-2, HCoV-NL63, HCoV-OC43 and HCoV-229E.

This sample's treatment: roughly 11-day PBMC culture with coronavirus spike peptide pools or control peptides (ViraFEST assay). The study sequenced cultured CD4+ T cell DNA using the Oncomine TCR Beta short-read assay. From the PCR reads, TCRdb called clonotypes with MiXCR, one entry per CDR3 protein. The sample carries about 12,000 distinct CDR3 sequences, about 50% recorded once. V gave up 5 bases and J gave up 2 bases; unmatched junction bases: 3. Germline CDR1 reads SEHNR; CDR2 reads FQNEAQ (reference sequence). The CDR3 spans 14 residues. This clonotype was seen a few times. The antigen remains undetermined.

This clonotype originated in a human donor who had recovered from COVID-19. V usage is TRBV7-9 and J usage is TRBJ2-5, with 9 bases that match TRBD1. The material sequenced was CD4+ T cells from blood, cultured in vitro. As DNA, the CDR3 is TGTGCCAGCAGCATCGGGACAGGGCAAGAGACCCAGTACTTC. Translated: CASSIGTGQETQYF.